This section outlines one T cell receptor (beta chain) sequence together with its context. Its antigen is not known. For TCR beta, libraries came from iRepertoire HTBI primers and Arm-PCR of CDR3 regions. TCRdb fed the multiplex PCR reads into MiXCR, producing one record per CDR3 protein. The sample contains some 440,000 distinct CDR3 sequences, about a fifth of which appear only once. The data derive from a study of regulatory T cells in long-lasting Graves disease. About the research overall: Persistence in Graves' disease required over 5 years of antithyroid drugs plus positive TSH receptor antibodies.

Documented time point: persistent/refractory GD, antithyroid drugs over 5 years with positive TRAb. PBMCs were the source of the RNA used for TCR sequencing. Graves' disease diagnosis followed American Thyroid Association guidelines. An endocrinology unit in Xi'an, China, supplied the patients. Study-wide findings and caveats: Authors noted too few samples as a limitation.

The material was peripheral blood mononuclear cells (PBMCs), obtained when the disease was refractory, from a patient treated with antithyroid drugs. The sequence was collected from a female donor with Graves disease.

As DNA, the CDR3 is TGTGCCAGTAGTATAGTAGGAGCGGGCGTCAACAATGAGCAGTTCTTC. This gives the protein CASSIVGAGVNNEQFF. The chain employs TRBV19 and TRBJ2-1; possible D gene TRBD2, 6 bases. V lost 1 base, J lost 5 bases, and 15 bases lay in between. CDR1 LNHDA and CDR2 SQIVND come from the germline V gene (reference sequence). The CDR3 length is 16 residues.